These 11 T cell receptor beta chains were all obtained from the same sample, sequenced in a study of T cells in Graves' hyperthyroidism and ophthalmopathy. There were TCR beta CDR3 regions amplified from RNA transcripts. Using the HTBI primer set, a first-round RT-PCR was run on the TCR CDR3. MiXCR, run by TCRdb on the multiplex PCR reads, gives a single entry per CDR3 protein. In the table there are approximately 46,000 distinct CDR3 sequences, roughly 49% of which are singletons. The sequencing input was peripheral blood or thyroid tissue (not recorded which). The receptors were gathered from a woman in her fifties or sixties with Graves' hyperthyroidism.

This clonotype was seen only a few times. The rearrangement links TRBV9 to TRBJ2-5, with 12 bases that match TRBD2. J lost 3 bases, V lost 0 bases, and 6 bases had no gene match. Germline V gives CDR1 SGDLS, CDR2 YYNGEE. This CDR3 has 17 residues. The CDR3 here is CASSVGLAGGPEETQYF. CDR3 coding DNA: TGTGCCAGCAGCGTAGGCCTAGCGGGAGGGCCGGAAGAGACCCAGTACTTC. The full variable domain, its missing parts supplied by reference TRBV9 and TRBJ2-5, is DSGVTQTPKHLITATGQRVTLRCSPRSGDLSVYWYQQSLDQGLQFLIQYYNGEERAKGNILERFSAQQFPDLHSELNLSSLELGDSALYFCASSVGLAGGPEETQYFGPGTRLLVL.

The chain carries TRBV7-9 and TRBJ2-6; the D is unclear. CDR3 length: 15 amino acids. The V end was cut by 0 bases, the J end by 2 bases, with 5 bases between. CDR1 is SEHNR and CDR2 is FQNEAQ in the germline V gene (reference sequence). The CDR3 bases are TGTGCCAGCAGCTTAGCTTGGACTGGGGCCAACGTCCTGACTTTC. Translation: CASSLAWTGANVLTF. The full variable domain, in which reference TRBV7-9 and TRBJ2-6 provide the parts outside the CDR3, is DTGVSQNPRHKITKRGQNVTFRCDPISEHNRLYWYRQTLGQGPEFLTYFQNEAQLEKSRLLSDRFSAERPKGSFSTLEIQRTEQGDSAMYLCASSLAWTGANVLTFGAGSRLTVL.

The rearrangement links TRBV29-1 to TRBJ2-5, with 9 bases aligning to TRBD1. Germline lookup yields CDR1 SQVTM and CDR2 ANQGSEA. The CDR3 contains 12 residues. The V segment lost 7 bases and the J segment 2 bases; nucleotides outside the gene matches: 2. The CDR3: CSAGTGQETQYF. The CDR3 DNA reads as TGCAGCGCCGGGACAGGGCAAGAGACCCAGTACTTC.

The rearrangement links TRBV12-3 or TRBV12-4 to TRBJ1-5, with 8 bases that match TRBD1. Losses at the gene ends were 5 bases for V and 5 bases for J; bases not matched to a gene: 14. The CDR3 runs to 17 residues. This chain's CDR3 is CASSMTGVEVGYQPQHF. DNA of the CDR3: TGTGCCAGCAGTATGACAGGGGTAGAGGTGGGGTATCAGCCCCAGCATTTT.

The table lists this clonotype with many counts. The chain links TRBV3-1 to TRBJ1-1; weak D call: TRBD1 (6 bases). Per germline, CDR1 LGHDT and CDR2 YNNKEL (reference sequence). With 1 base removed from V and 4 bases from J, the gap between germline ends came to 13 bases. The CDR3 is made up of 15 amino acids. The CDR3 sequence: CASSQAHRVGTEAFF. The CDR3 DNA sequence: TGTGCCAGCAGCCAAGCCCACAGGGTGGGCACTGAAGCTTTCTTT.

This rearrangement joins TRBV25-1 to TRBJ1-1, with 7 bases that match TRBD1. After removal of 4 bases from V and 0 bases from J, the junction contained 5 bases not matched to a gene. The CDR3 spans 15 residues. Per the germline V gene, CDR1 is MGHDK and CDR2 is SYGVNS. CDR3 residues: CASSGPGQLNTEAFF. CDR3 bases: TGTGCCAGCAGTGGACCGGGACAGCTGAACACTGAAGCTTTCTTT.

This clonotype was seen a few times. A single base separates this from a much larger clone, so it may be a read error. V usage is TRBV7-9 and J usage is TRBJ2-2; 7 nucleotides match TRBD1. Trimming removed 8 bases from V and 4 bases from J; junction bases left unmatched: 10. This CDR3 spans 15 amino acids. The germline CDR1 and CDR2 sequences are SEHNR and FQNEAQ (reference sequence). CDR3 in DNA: TGTGCCAGCGGCCCTGACAGGGTCAGCACCGGGGAGCTGTTTTTT. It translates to CASGPDRVSTGELFF.

CDR3 in amino acids: CASTETPGQTLRSSYEQYF. CDR3 DNA sequence: TGTGCCAGCACCGAAACACCGGGACAGACTCTTAGGAGCTCCTACGAGCAGTACTTC. The chain is built from TRBV6-1 and TRBJ2-7; the match to TRBD1 covers 7 bases. The CDR3 totals 19 residues. The V gene end was trimmed by 7 bases and the J gene end by 0 bases; junction bases not matched to a gene: 21. Germline assignment: CDR1 MNHNS and CDR2 SASEGT.

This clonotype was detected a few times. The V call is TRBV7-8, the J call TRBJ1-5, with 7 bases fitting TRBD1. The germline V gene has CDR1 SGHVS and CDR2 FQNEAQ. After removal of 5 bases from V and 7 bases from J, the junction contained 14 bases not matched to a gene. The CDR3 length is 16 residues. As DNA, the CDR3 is TGTGCCAGCAGCCCAACGACGGACAGGTCCAGACAGCCCCAGCATTTT. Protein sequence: CASSPTTDRSRQPQHF.

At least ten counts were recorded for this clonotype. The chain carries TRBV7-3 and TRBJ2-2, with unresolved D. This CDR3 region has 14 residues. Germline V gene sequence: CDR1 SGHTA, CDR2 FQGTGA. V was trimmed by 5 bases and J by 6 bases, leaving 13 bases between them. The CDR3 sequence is CASSRDLGAGELFF. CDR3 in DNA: TGTGCCAGCAGCCGTGACCTTGGTGCCGGGGAGCTGTTTTTT.

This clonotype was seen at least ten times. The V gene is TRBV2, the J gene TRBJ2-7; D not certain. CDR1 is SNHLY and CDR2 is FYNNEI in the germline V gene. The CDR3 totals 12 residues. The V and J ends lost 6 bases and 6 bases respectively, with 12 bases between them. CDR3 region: CASSPGLLEQYF. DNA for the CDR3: TGTGCCAGCAGCCCCGGGCTGCTCGAGCAGTACTTC. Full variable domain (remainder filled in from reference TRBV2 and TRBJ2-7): EPEVTQTPSHQVTQMGQEVILRCVPISNHLYFYWYRQILGQKVEFLVSFYNNEISEKSEIFDDQFSVERPDGSNFTLKIRSTKLEDSAMYFCASSPGLLEQYFGPGTRLTVT.